The next 28 T cell receptor beta chains were all read from a single sample in a study of T cell responses to AZD1222 COVID-19 vaccine. TCRdb keeps only in-frame clones here, not all; method: immunoSEQ multiplex PCR. The table has 45,000 to 70,000 clones, more than 75% seen once; the top ten hold 15% to 20%. Sequences were derived from peripheral blood, sampled on day 0 of AZD1222 vaccination. All receptors come from an adult in good health.

This chain joins TRBV27 and TRBJ1-5; D gene uncertain. This CDR3 contains 14 residues. Germline-derived CDR1 and CDR2 are MNHEY and SMNVEV (reference sequence). V lost 0 bases to trimming and J lost 2 bases, with 5 bases between them. The CDR3 nucleotides read TGTGCCAGCAGTTTATCATTCGGCAATCAGCCCCAGCATTTT. This gives the protein CASSLSFGNQPQHF.

V and J are TRBV19 and TRBJ2-5, with D possibly TRBD1 on 5 matching bases. V shed 2 bases and J shed 5 bases, with 9 bases lying between them. CDR3 size: 13 residues. The germline CDR1 and CDR2 sequences are LNHDA and SQIVND (reference sequence). The DNA of the CDR3 is TGTGCCAGTAGTATATCCGGACACGAGACCCAGTACTTC. It codes for CASSISGHETQYF.

This sequence joins TRBV7-2 and TRBJ2-1, with 8 nucleotides matching TRBD1. There are 14 residues in the CDR3. The junction had 3 bases not matched to a gene; V was cut back by 5 bases and J by 3 bases. The germline V gene encodes CDR1 SGHTA and CDR2 FQGNSA. CDR3 protein: CASSRGQGYNEQFF. The CDR3 DNA sequence: TGTGCCAGCAGCCGCGGACAGGGCTACAATGAGCAGTTCTTC.

The chain couples TRBV7-2 to TRBJ1-2; D is perhaps TRBD1 (5 bases). Germline CDR1 SGHTA, CDR2 FQGNSA. V was pared by 8 bases and J by 4 bases, with 17 bases between. CDR3 length equals 14 residues. CDR3: CASGEGDGSYGYTF. CDR3 coding DNA: TGTGCCAGCGGAGAAGGGGACGGAAGCTATGGCTACACCTTC.

The rearrangement joins TRBV11-3 to TRBJ1-1; D is unclear. In germline, CDR1 is SGHNT, CDR2 YENEEA. This CDR3 spans 13 amino acids. V shed 5 bases and J shed 1 base, with 8 bases lying between them. The CDR3 spells CASSRRGNTEAFF. The CDR3 nucleotides read TGTGCCAGCAGCAGAAGAGGGAACACTGAAGCTTTCTTT.

J is TRBJ1-1 and V is TRBV7-9; D unresolved. Germline CDR1 reads SEHNR; CDR2 reads FQNEAQ (reference sequence). The CDR3 runs to 13 residues. V was cut by 1 base and J by 3 bases, with 6 bases left in between. This CDR3 is CASSLVMDTEAFF. CDR3 in DNA: TGTGCCAGCAGCTTAGTTATGGACACTGAAGCTTTCTTT. Combining the CDR3 with reference TRBV7-9 and TRBJ1-1 gives the whole variable domain DTGVSQNPRHKITKRGQNVTFRCDPISEHNRLYWYRQTLGQGPEFLTYFQNEAQLEKSRLLSDRFSAERPKGSFSTLEIQRTEQGDSAMYLCASSLVMDTEAFFGQGTRLTVV.

This chain uses TRBV5-1 with TRBJ2-2, with D unresolved. The CDR3 contains 12 residues. In germline, CDR1 is SGHRS, CDR2 YFSETQ. V was clipped by 2 bases and J by 3 bases, with 2 bases between them. This CDR3 is CASSLDTGELFF. The CDR3 coding sequence is TGCGCCAGCAGCTTAGACACCGGGGAGCTGTTTTTT.

This sequence joins TRBV7-2 and TRBJ2-7, with 7 bases fitting TRBD1. V gave up 2 bases and J gave up 1 base; unmatched junction bases: 5. Germline V gives CDR1 SGHTA, CDR2 FQGNSA. The CDR3 extends over 15 amino acids. The CDR3 DNA reads as TGTGCCAGCAGCTTAAGGGACAGTCAGTCCTACGAGCAGTACTTC. Residues: CASSLRDSQSYEQYF. Complete variable domain (other parts from reference TRBV7-2 and TRBJ2-7): GAGVSQSPSNKVTEKGKDVELRCDPISGHTALYWYRQSLGQGLEFLIYFQGNSAPDKSGLPSDRFSAERTGGSVSTLTIQRTQQEDSAVYLCASSLRDSQSYEQYFGPGTRLTVT.

This clone was seen once. The chain uses TRBV18 and TRBJ2-2; 8 positions match TRBD1. Germline loops: CDR1 KGHSH, CDR2 LQKENI. The CDR3 runs to 16 residues. V lost 3 bases to trimming and J lost 3 bases; unmatched junction nucleotides: 6. In DNA form, the CDR3 reads TGTGCCAGCTCACCCTACAGGGGGGTCGACACCGGGGAGCTGTTTTTT. Its translation: CASSPYRGVDTGELFF.

CDR3 residues: CASSVTGLADTEAFF. The CDR3 DNA sequence: TGTGCCAGCAGCGTGACAGGACTGGCGGACACTGAAGCTTTCTTT. The chain recombines TRBV9 with TRBJ1-1, with D possibly TRBD1 on 6 matching bases. The CDR3 sequence is 15 residues long. Trimming pared 2 bases from V and 3 bases from J, leaving 14 bases between. Looked up from germline, CDR1 is SGDLS and CDR2 is YYNGEE.

J is TRBJ2-3 and V is TRBV10-3, with 10 positions matching TRBD2. The CDR3 is 18 residues long. The germline V gene encodes CDR1 ENHRY and CDR2 SYGVKD. Germline trimming cut 7 bases from V and 2 bases from J; bases unmatched to any gene: 15. Here the CDR3 reads CAINQLAGKNKNTDTQYF. DNA of the CDR3: TGTGCCATCAATCAACTAGCGGGGAAAAACAAAAACACAGATACGCAGTATTTT.

This chain links TRBV4-2 with TRBJ1-2; unclear D gene. CDR1 LGHNA and CDR2 YNFKEQ come from the germline V gene. The CDR3 is 13 amino acids. Trimming left V 0 bases short and J 4 bases short, with 6 bases between. The CDR3 loop is CASSQEASYGYTF. CDR3 DNA: TGTGCCAGCAGCCAAGAGGCCAGCTATGGCTACACCTTC.

As for this clone: Other DNA sequences in this sample translate to the same CDR3. The chain has TRBV6-4 and TRBJ1-1; D is unclear. Germline CDR1 reads MRHNA; CDR2 reads SNTAGT. The CDR3 length is 13 residues. Trimming cost V 2 bases and J 1 base, with 5 bases left between them. CDR3 in amino acids: CASSDRENTEAFF. CDR3 in DNA: TGTGCCAGCAGTGACAGGGAGAACACTGAAGCTTTCTTT.

This clone was recorded once. The chain links TRBV5-4 to TRBJ2-2; a weak D match, TRBD1 (6 bases). V was shortened by 4 bases and J by 0 bases, with 16 bases between the two germline ends. The CDR3 runs 17 residues. The V gene's germline CDR1 is SGHNT and CDR2 YYREEE (reference sequence). CDR3 sequence: CASSVLPGQSNTGELFF. CDR3 nucleotides: TGTGCCAGCAGCGTATTACCGGGACAATCGAACACCGGGGAGCTGTTTTTT.

This clone occurred a few times. The rearrangement joins TRBV6-2 or TRBV6-3 to TRBJ2-7; 8 bases line up with TRBD1. With V trimmed by 6 bases and J by 5 bases, 27 bases remained unmatched. The CDR3 runs to 20 residues. Germline CDR1 MNHEY, CDR2 SVGEGT. The CDR3 sequence is CASSAIQPGQAGLYYDEQYF. Here the CDR3 DNA reads TGTGCCAGCAGCGCTATTCAGCCGGGACAGGCGGGGCTCTACTATGACGAGCAGTACTTC.

The genes are TRBV25-1 and TRBJ1-3, with a possible D match to TRBD1 (5 bases). In germline, CDR1 is MGHDK, CDR2 SYGVNS. The germline V and J ends were trimmed by 3 bases and 2 bases, with 11 bases remaining between them. This CDR3 has 15 residues. CDR3 in DNA: TGTGCCAGCAGTGAGGGGGTTTATGCTGGAAACACCATATATTTT. This encodes CASSEGVYAGNTIYF.

V and J are TRBV19 and TRBJ2-7, with 8 bases identical to TRBD1. The V gene's germline CDR1 is LNHDA and CDR2 SQIVND (reference sequence). The CDR3 has 14 amino acids. Trimming cost V 5 bases and J 6 bases; bases outside gene matches: 9. Here the CDR3 DNA reads TGTGCCAGTAGTGTCAGGGACAGGTTTTTCGAGCAGTACTTC. As protein: CASSVRDRFFEQYF. Looking up the rest from reference TRBV19 and TRBJ2-7 gives the full variable domain: DGGITQSPKYLFRKEGQNVTLSCEQNLNHDAMYWYRQDPGQGLRLIYYSQIVNDFQKGDIAEGYSVSREKKESFPLTVTSAQKNPTAFYLCASSVRDRFFEQYFGPGTRLTVT.

In its sample, this clone was seen once. The chain has TRBV6-5 and TRBJ2-7; D not certain. Germline CDR1 MNHEY, CDR2 SVGAGI. This CDR3 spans 11 amino acids. Trimming took off 7 bases at V and 3 bases at J, with 7 bases between the two ends. CDR3 bases: TGTGCCAGCACCCATTACTACGAGCAGTACTTC. Its translation is CASTHYYEQYF.

This rearrangement joins TRBV9 to TRBJ2-2; 14 bases agree with TRBD2. The CDR3 spans 18 residues. In germline, CDR1 is SGDLS, CDR2 YYNGEE. V was pared by 4 bases and J by 5 bases, with 10 bases of the junction left unmatched. The CDR3 is CASSPPRGLAGETGELFF. The CDR3 coding sequence is TGTGCCAGCAGCCCCCCCAGGGGACTAGCGGGAGAGACCGGGGAGCTGTTTTTT.

The chain joins TRBV5-4 to TRBJ2-2, with D hard to call. The ends were cut back, 2 bases at V and 6 bases at J, with 14 bases in the middle. Germline V gene lookup returns CDR1 SGHNT and CDR2 YYREEE (reference sequence). CDR3 size: 15 residues. The CDR3 DNA is TGTGCCAGCAGCTTCGGCCCAGTAGTCGCCGGGGAGCTGTTTTTT. Protein product: CASSFGPVVAGELFF.

This chain links TRBV6-1 with TRBJ1-5; D gene unclear. The CDR3 has 15 amino acids. Trimming shortened V by 0 bases and J by 2 bases, and 8 bases separated the two germline ends. Germline CDR1 reads MNHNS; CDR2 reads SASEGT. CDR3 DNA sequence: TGTGCCAGCAGTGAAGCTTCCGCCCGCAATCAGCCCCAGCATTTT. Its translation is CASSEASARNQPQHF.

This chain joins TRBV18 and TRBJ2-7, with 8 bases matching TRBD1. This CDR3 region has 14 residues. CDR1 KGHSH and CDR2 LQKENI come from the germline V gene. The junction had 5 bases not matched to a gene; V was cut back by 0 bases and J by 7 bases. CDR3 in amino acids: CASSPPTRGQEQYF. The CDR3 nucleotides read TGTGCCAGCTCACCACCGACCAGGGGGCAAGAGCAGTACTTC.

J is TRBJ1-1 and V is TRBV6-5; TRBD1 matches 10 bases. There are 14 residues in the CDR3. The trim removed 11 bases at V and 1 base at J, leaving 7 bases unmatched. Germline loops: CDR1 MNHEY, CDR2 SVGAGI. The CDR3 region has the DNA TGTGCCGGTGGACAGGGGGTTTGGAACACTGAAGCTTTCTTT. Translating it yields CAGGQGVWNTEAFF.

The CDR3 spells CASSQSFYEQYF. DNA for the CDR3: TGTGCCAGCAGCCAATCGTTCTACGAGCAGTACTTC. The genes are TRBV4-2 and TRBJ2-7; no clear D. CDR1 is LGHNA and CDR2 is YNFKEQ in the germline V gene. CDR3 size: 12 residues. The V end was cut by 2 bases, the J end by 3 bases, with 5 bases between.

This chain connects TRBV19 to TRBJ1-1, with a tentative D call TRBD1 (6 bases). V was shortened by 7 bases and J by 1 base, with 16 bases between the two germline ends. Germline loops: CDR1 LNHDA, CDR2 SQIVND (reference sequence). There are 15 residues in the CDR3. CDR3 bases: TGTGCCAGTACCCCTTGGGGACACCAGAACACTGAAGCTTTCTTT. The encoded protein is CASTPWGHQNTEAFF. Variable domain in full (rest from reference TRBV19 and TRBJ1-1): DGGITQSPKYLFRKEGQNVTLSCEQNLNHDAMYWYRQDPGQGLRLIYYSQIVNDFQKGDIAEGYSVSREKKESFPLTVTSAQKNPTAFYLCASTPWGHQNTEAFFGQGTRLTVV.

The rearrangement uses TRBV19 and TRBJ2-7; 7 positions match TRBD2. With 5 bases clipped from V and 2 bases from J, the junction kept 9 bases outside the gene matches. Germline CDR1 is LNHDA and CDR2 is SQIVND (reference sequence). This CDR3 has 15 amino acids. CDR3 in amino acids: CASSVSTSRTYEQYF. CDR3 DNA: TGTGCCAGTAGTGTCTCGACTAGCAGAACCTACGAGCAGTACTTC.

This chain links TRBV28 with TRBJ1-2; D ambiguous. Germline-derived CDR1 and CDR2 are MDHEN and SYDVKM. This CDR3 contains 13 residues. The V gene lost 2 bases and the J gene lost 6 bases, with 10 bases spanning the gap. CDR3 sequence (DNA): TGTGCCAGCAGTTTACGGCAGAGGGATGGCTACACCTTC. It translates to CASSLRQRDGYTF.

This clone was seen a handful of times. CDR3 DNA sequence: TGCGCCAGTCCCACAGGTGAATGTGAGGCAGATACGCAGTATTTT. Protein: CASPTGECEADTQYF. J is TRBJ2-3 and V is TRBV10-1, with D perhaps matching TRBD1 (5 bases). The CDR3 spans 15 residues. Germline V CDR1 and CDR2: WNHNN, SYGVQD (reference sequence). Deletions cut 9 bases from V and 4 bases from J, with 20 bases between.